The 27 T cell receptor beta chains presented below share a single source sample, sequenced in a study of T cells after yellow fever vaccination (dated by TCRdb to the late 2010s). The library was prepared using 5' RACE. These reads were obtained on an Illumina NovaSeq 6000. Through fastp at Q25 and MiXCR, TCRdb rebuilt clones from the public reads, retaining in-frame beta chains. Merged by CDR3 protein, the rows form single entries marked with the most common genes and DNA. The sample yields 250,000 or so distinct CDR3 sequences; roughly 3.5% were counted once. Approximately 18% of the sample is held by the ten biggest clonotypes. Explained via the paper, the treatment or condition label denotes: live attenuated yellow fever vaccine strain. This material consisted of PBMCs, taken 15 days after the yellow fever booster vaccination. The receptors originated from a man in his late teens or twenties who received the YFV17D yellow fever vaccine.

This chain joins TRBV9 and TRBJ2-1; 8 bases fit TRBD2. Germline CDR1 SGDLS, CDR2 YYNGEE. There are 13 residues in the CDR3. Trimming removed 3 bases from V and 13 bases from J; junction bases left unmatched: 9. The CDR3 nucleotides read TGTGCCAGCAGCGACCAACCGGGGGGGCAACAGTTCTTC. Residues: CASSDQPGGQQFF.

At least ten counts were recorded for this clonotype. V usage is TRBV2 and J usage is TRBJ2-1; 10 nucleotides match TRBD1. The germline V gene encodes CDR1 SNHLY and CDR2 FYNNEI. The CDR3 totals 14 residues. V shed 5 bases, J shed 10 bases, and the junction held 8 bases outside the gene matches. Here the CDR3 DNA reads TGTGCCAGCAGTCTGGGACAGGGGTCGAGGGAGCAGTTCTTC. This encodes CASSLGQGSREQFF.

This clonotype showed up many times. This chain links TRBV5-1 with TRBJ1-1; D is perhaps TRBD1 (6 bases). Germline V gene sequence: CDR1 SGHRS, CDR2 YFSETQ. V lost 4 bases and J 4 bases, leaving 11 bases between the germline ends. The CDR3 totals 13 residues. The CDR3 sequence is CASSVGRGTEAFF. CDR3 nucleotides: TGCGCCAGCAGCGTGGGCAGGGGCACTGAAGCTTTCTTT. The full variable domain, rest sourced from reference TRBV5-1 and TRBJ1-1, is KAGVTQTPRYLIKTRGQQVTLSCSPISGHRSVSWYQQTPGQGLQFLFEYFSETQRNKGNFPGRFSGRQFSNSRSEMNVSTLELGDSALYLCASSVGRGTEAFFGQGTRLTVV.

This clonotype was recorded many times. The CDR3 sequence is CASSQELAKNIQYF. The CDR3 coding sequence is TGTGCCAGCAGCCAAGAACTAGCCAAAAACATTCAGTACTTC. The rearrangement uses TRBV4-2 and TRBJ2-4, with D unresolved. Trimming pared 0 bases from V and 0 bases from J, leaving 3 bases between. The CDR3 spans 14 residues. In germline, CDR1 is LGHNA, CDR2 YNFKEQ.

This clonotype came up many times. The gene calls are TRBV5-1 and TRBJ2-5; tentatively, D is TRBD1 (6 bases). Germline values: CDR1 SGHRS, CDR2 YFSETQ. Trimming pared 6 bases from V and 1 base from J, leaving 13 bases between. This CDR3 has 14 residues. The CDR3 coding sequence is TGCGCCAGCAACCCCAGGGGCTCCCAAGAGACCCAGTACTTC. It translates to CASNPRGSQETQYF.

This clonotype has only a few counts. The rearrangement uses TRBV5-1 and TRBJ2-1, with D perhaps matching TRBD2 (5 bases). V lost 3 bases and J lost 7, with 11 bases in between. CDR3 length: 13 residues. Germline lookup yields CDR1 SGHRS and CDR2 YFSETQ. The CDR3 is CASSSDEGNEQFF. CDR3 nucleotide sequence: TGCGCCAGCAGCTCCGACGAGGGTAATGAGCAGTTCTTC.

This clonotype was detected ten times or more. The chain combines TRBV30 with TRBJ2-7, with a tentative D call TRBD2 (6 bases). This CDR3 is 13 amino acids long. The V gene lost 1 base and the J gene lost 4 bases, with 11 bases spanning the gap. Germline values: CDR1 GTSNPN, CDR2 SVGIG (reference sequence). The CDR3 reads CAWSGGKLYEQYF. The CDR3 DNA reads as TGTGCCTGGAGTGGCGGGAAACTTTACGAGCAGTACTTC.

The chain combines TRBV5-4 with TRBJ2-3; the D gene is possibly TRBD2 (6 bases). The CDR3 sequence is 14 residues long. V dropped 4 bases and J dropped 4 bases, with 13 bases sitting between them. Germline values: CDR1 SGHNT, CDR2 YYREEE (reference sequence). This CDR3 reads CASSPWASADTQYF. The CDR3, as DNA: TGTGCCAGCAGCCCTTGGGCTAGCGCAGATACGCAGTATTTT.

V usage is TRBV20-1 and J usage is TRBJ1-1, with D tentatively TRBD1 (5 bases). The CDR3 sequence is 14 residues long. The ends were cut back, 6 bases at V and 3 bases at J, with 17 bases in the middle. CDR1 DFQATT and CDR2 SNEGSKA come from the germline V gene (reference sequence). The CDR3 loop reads CSAPAGLPYTEAFF. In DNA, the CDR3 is TGCAGTGCCCCGGCGGGACTCCCATACACTGAAGCTTTCTTT.

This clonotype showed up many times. CDR3 bases: TGTGCCAGCAGTTTCCGAGAGAACACTGAAGCTTTCTTT. Translated: CASSFRENTEAFF. This chain links TRBV12-3 or TRBV12-4 with TRBJ1-1; D uncertain. V was shortened by 3 bases and J by 1 base, with 6 bases between the two germline ends. The CDR3 is 13 residues long.

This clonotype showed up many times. The CDR3 loop reads CATSDSGFEQYF. The CDR3 DNA sequence: TGTGCCACCAGTGATTCGGGATTCGAGCAGTACTTC. The chain is built from TRBV24-1 and TRBJ2-7, with D maybe TRBD2 (5 bases). V shed 2 bases and J shed 6 bases, with 7 bases lying between them. CDR1 KGHDR and CDR2 SFDVKD come from the germline V gene. This CDR3 comprises 12 residues.

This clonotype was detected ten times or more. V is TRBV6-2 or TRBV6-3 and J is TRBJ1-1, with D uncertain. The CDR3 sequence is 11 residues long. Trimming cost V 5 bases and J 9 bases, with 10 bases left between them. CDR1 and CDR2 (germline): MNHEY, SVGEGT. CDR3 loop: CASSTLTKAFF. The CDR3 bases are TGTGCCAGCAGTACGCTAACGAAAGCTTTCTTT.

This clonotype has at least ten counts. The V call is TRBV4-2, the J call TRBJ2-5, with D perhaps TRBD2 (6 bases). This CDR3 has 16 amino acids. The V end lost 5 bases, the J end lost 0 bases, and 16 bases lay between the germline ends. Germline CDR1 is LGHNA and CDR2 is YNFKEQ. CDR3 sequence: CASSSIGGVDQETQYF. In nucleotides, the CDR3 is TGTGCCAGCAGCTCGATCGGCGGGGTAGACCAAGAGACCCAGTACTTC.

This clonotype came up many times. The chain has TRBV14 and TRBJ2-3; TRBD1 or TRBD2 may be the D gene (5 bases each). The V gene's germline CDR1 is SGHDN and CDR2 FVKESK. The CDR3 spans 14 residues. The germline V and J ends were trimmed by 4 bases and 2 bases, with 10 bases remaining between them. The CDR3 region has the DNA TGTGCCAGCAGCCCGAGGGGCAACACAGATACGCAGTATTTT. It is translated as CASSPRGNTDTQYF. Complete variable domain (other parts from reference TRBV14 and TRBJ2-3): EAGVTQFPSHSVIEKGQTVTLRCDPISGHDNLYWYRRVMGKEIKFLLHFVKESKQDESGMPNNRFLAERTGGTYSTLKVQPAELEDSGVYFCASSPRGNTDTQYFGPGTRLTVL.

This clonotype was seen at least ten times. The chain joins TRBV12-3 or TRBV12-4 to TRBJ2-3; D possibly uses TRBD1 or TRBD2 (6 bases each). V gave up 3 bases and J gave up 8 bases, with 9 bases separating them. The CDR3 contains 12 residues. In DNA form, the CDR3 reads TGTGCCAGCAGTTTTGGAGGGGGTACGCAGTATTTT. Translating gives CASSFGGGTQYF.

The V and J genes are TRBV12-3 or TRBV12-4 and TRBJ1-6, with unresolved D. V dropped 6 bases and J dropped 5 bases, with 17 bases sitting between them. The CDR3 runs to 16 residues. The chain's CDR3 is CASSPRGSGNNSPLHF. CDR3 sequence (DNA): TGTGCCAGCAGCCCACGGGGTTCGGGAAATAATTCACCCCTCCACTTT.

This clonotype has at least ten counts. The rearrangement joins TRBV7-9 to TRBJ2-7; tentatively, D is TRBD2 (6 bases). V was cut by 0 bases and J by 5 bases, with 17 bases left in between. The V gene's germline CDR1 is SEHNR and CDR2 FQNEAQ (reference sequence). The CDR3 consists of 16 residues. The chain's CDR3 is CASSLAGGIFGHEQYF. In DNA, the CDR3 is TGTGCCAGCAGCTTAGCGGGGGGAATCTTCGGGCACGAGCAGTACTTC.

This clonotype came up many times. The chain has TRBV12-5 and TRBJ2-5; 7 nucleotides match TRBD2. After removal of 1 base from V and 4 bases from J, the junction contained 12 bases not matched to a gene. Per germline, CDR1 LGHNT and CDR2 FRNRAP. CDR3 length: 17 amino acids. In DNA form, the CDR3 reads TGTGCTAGTGGTTTGGGACTCGCGGGGGAGCGGGGAGAGACCCAGTACTTC. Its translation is CASGLGLAGERGETQYF.

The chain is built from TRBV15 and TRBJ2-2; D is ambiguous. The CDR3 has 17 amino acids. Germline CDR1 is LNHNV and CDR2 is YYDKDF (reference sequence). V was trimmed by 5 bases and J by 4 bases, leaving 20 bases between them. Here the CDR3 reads CATSAAPGNRATGELFF. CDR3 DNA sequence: TGTGCCACCAGCGCCGCACCCGGCAATAGGGCCACCGGGGAGCTGTTTTTT.

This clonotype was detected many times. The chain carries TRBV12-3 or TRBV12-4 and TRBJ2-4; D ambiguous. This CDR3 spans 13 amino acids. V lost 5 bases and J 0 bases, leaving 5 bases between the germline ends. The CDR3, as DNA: TGTGCCAGCAGTAGGTTAGCCAAAAACATTCAGTACTTC. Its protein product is CASSRLAKNIQYF.

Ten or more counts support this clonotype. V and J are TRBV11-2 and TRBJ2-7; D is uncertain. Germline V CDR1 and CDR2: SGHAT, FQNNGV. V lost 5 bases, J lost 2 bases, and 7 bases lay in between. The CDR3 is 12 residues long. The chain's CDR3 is CASSATTYEQYF. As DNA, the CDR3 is TGTGCCAGCAGCGCCACGACCTACGAGCAGTACTTC. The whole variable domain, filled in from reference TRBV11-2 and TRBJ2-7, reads EAGVAQSPRYKIIEKRQSVAFWCNPISGHATLYWYQQILGQGPKLLIQFQNNGVVDDSQLPKDRFSAERLKGVDSTLKIQPAKLEDSAVYLCASSATTYEQYFGPGTRLTVT.

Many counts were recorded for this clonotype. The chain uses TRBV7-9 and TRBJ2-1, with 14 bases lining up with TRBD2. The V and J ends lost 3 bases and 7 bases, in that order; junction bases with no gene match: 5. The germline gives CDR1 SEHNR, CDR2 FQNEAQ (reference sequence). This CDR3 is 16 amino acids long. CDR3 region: CASSLPGLAGANEQFF. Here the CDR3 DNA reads TGTGCCAGCAGCTTGCCGGGACTAGCGGGGGCTAATGAGCAGTTCTTC.

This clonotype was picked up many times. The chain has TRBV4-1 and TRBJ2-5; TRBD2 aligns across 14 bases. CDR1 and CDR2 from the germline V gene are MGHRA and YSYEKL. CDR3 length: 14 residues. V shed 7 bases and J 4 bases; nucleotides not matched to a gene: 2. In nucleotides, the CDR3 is TGCGCCAGCAAGACTAGCGGGGGGGGAGAGACCCAGTACTTC. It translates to CASKTSGGGETQYF.

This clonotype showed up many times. This CDR3 is CASSYLTSGAQYF. CDR3 nucleotide sequence: TGTGCCAGCAGCTACCTGACTAGCGGGGCACAGTACTTC. The chain uses TRBV7-2 and TRBJ2-5; TRBD2 agrees at 11 bases. V lost 4 bases, J lost 11 bases, and 6 bases stayed unmatched. CDR1 and CDR2 from the germline V gene are SGHTA and FQGNSA. CDR3 length equals 13 residues.

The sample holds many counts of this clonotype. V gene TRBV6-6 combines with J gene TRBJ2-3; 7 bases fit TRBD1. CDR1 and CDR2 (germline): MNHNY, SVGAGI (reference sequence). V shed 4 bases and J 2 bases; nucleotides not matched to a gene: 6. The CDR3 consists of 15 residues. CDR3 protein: CASSFTGVPTDTQYF. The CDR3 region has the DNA TGTGCCAGCAGTTTTACAGGGGTCCCCACAGATACGCAGTATTTT.

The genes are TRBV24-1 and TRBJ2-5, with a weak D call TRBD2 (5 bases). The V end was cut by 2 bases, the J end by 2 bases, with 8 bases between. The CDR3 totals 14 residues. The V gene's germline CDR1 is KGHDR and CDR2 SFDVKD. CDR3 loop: CATSDSRVQETQYF. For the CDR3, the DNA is TGTGCCACCAGTGATTCGAGGGTGCAAGAGACCCAGTACTTC.

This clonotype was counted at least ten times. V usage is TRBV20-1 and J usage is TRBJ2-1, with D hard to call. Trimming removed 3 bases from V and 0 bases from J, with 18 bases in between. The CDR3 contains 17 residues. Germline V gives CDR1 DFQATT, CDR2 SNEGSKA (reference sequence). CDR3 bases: TGCAGTGCTAGTCGGACGGTGCTAGAAAGCTCCTACAATGAGCAGTTCTTC. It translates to CSASRTVLESSYNEQFF.